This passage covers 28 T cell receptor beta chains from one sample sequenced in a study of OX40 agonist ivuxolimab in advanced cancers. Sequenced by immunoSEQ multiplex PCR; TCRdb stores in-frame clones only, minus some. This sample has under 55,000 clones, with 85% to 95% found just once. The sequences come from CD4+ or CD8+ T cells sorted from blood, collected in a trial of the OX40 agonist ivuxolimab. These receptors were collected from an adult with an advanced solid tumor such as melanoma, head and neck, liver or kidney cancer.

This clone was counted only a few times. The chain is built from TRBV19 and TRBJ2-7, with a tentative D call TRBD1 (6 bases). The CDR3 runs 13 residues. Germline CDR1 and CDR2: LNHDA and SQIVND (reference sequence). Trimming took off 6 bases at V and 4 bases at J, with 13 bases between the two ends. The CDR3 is CASSPGQIYEQYF. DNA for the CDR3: TGTGCCAGTAGCCCCGGACAGATTTACGAGCAGTACTTC.

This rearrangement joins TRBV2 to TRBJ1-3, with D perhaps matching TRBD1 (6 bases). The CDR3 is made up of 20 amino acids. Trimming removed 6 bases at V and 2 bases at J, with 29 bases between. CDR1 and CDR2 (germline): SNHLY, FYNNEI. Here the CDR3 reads CASRRGTGTLYAETGNTIYF. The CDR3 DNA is TGTGCCAGCAGGCGGGGGACCGGGACACTTTATGCAGAAACTGGAAACACCATATATTTT.

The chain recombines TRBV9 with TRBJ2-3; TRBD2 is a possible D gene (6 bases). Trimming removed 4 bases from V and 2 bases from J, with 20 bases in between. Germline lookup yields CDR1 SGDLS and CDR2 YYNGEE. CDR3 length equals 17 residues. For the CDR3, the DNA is TGTGCCAGCAGCCCTTGGGGCGGCGGGGATAACACAGATACGCAGTATTTT. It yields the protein CASSPWGGGDNTDTQYF.

CDR3 protein: CASSALTGAGTEAFF. In DNA form, the CDR3 reads TGTGCCAGCAGCGCCCTAACCGGGGCAGGCACTGAAGCTTTCTTT. This chain links TRBV9 with TRBJ1-1; possible D gene TRBD1, 5 bases. V lost 3 bases and J 4 bases, leaving 16 bases between the germline ends. The CDR3 contains 15 residues. Germline-derived CDR1 and CDR2 are SGDLS and YYNGEE. Together with reference TRBV9 and TRBJ1-1, the CDR3 gives the full variable domain: DSGVTQTPKHLITATGQRVTLRCSPRSGDLSVYWYQQSLDQGLQFLIQYYNGEERAKGNILERFSAQQFPDLHSELNLSSLELGDSALYFCASSALTGAGTEAFFGQGTRLTVV.

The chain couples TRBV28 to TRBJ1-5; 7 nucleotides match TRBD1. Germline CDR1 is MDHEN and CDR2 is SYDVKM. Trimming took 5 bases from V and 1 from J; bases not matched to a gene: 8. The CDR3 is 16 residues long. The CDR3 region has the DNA TGTGCCAGCAGTCTAATCCACAGGGGAAGCAATCAGCCCCAGCATTTT. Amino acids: CASSLIHRGSNQPQHF.

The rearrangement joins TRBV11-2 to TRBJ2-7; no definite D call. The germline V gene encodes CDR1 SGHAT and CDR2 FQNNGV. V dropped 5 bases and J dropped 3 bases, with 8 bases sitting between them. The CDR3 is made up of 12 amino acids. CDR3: CASSQENYEQYF. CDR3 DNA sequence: TGTGCCAGCAGCCAGGAGAACTACGAGCAGTACTTC.

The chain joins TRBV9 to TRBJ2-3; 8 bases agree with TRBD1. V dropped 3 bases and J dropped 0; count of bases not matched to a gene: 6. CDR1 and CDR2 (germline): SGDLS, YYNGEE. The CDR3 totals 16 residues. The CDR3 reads CASSAQGAQSTDTQYF. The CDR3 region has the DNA TGTGCCAGCAGCGCCCAGGGGGCCCAGAGCACAGATACGCAGTATTTT.

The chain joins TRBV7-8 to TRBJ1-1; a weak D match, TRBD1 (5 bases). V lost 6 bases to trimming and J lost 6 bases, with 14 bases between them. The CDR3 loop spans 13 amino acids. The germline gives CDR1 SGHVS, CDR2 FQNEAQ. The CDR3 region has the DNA TGTGCCAGCAGTCCAGGGTTCGGGGCTGAAGCTTTCTTT. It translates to CASSPGFGAEAFF.

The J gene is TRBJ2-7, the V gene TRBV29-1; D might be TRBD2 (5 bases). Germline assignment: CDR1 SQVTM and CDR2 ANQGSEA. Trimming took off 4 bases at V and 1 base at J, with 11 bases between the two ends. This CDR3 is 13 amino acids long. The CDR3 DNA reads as TGCAGCGTTGGTCAAGGGAGTTCCTACGAGCAGTACTTC. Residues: CSVGQGSSYEQYF.

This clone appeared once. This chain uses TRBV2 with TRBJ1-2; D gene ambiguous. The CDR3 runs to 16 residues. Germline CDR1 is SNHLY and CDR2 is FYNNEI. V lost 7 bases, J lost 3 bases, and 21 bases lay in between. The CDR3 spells CASIPSFAGMDYGYTF. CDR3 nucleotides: TGTGCCAGCATCCCGTCCTTTGCGGGGATGGACTATGGCTACACCTTC.

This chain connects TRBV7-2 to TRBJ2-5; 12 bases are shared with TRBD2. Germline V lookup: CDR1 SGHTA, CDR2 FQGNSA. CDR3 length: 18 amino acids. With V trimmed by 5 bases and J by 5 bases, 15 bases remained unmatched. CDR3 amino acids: CASSLPRLAGGPVETQYF. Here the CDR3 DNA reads TGTGCCAGCAGCCTCCCGAGGCTAGCGGGAGGGCCCGTCGAGACCCAGTACTTC.

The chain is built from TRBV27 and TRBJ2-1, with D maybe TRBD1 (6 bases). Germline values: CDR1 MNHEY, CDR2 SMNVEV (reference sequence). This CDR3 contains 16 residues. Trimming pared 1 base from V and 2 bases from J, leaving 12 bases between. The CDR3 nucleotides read TGTGCCAGCAGTTTATTGGCAGGGGACGCCTACAATGAGCAGTTCTTC. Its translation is CASSLLAGDAYNEQFF.

This chain's CDR3 is CASRDRDTNQPQHF. CDR3 coding DNA: TGTGCCAGCAGGGACAGGGACACGAATCAGCCCCAGCATTTT. The V gene is TRBV2, the J gene TRBJ1-5; 8 bases agree with TRBD1. Trimming cost V 6 bases and J 4 bases; bases outside gene matches: 5. Germline V gene sequence: CDR1 SNHLY, CDR2 FYNNEI. The CDR3 is 14 residues long.

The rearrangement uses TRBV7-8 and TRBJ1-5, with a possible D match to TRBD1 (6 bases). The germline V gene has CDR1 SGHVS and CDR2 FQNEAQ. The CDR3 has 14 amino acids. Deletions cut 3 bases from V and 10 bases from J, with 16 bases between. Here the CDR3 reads CASSFEGGVRPQHF. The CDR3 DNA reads TGTGCCAGCAGCTTCGAGGGGGGGGTGAGACCCCAGCATTTT.

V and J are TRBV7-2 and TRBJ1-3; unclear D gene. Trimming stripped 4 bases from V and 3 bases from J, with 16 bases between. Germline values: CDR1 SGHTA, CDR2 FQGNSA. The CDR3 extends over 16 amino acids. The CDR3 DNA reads TGTGCCAGCAGCTATACCGGGCCGCTGGGTGGAAACACCATATATTTT. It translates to CASSYTGPLGGNTIYF.

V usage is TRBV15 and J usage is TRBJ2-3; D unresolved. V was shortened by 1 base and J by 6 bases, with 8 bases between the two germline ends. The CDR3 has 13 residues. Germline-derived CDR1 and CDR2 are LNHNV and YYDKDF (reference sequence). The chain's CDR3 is CATSRVMRDTQYF. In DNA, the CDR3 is TGTGCCACCAGCAGAGTTATGAGGGATACGCAGTATTTT.

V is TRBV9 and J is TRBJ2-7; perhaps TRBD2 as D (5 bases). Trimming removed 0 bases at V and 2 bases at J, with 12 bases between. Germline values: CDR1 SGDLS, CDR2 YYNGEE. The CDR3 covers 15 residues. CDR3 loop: CASSVASGATYEQYF. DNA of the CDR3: TGTGCCAGCAGCGTAGCGAGCGGAGCCACCTACGAGCAGTACTTC.

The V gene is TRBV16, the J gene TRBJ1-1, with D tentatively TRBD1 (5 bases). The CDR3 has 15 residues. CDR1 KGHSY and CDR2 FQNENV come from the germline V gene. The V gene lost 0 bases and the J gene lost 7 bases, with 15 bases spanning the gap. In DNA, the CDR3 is TGTGCCAGCAGCCAATCTGGGCTGGGGACGGATGAAGCTTTCTTT. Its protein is CASSQSGLGTDEAFF.

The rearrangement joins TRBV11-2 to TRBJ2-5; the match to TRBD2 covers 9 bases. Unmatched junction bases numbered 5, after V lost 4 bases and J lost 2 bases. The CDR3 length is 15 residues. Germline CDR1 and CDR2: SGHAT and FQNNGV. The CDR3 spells CASSYWTSAQETQYF. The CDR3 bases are TGTGCCAGCAGCTACTGGACTAGCGCGCAAGAGACCCAGTACTTC.

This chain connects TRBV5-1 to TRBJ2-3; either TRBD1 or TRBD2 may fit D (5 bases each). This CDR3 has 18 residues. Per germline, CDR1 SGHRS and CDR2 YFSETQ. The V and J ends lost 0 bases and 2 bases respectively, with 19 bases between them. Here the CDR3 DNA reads TGCGCCAGCAGCTTGGTCTTCGTGGGGGAAGGGGCCACAGATACGCAGTATTTT. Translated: CASSLVFVGEGATDTQYF.

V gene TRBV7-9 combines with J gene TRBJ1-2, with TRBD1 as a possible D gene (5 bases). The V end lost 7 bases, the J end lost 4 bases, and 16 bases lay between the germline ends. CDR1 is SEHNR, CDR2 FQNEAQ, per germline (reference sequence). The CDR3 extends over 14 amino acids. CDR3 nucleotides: TGTGCCAGCAACGACGGGACTCGGATCTATGGCTACACCTTC. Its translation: CASNDGTRIYGYTF.

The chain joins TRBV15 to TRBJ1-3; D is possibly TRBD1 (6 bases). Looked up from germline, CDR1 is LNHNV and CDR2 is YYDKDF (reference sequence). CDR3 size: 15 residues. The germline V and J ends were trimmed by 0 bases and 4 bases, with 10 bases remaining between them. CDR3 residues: CATSRDRGLGNTIYF. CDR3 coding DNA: TGTGCCACCAGCAGAGATCGGGGGCTAGGAAACACCATATATTTT.

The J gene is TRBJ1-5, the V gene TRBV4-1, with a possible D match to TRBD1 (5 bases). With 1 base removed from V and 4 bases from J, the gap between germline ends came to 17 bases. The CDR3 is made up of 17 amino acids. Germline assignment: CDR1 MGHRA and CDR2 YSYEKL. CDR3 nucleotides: TGCGCCAGCAGCCAAGGAATGCAGGAAGGGGCAAATCAGCCCCAGCATTTT. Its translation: CASSQGMQEGANQPQHF.

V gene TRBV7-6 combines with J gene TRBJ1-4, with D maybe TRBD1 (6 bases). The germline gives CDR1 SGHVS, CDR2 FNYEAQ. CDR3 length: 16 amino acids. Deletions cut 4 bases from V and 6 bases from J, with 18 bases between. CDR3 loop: CASSSPGGRWDEKLFF. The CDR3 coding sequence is TGTGCCAGCAGCTCCCCCGGGGGGCGATGGGATGAAAAACTGTTTTTT.

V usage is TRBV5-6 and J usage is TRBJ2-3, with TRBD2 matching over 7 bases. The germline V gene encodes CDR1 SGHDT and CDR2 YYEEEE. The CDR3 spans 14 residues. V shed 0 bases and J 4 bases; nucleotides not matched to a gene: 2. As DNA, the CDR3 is TGTGCCAGCAGCTTGGGGGGAGGGGCAGATACGCAGTATTTT. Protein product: CASSLGGGADTQYF.

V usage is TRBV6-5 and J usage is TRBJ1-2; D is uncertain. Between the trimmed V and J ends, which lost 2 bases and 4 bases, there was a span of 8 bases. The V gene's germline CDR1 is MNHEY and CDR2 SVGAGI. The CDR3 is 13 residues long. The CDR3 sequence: CASSYGRPYGYTF. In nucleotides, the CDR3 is TGTGCCAGCAGTTACGGCAGGCCCTATGGCTACACCTTC.

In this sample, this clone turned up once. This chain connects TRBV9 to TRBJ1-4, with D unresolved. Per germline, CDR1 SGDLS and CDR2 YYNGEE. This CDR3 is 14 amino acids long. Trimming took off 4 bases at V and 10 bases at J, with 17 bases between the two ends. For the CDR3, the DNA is TGTGCCAGCAGCTCCGGCCCTTCAGGCGGAAAACTGTTTTTT. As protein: CASSSGPSGGKLFF. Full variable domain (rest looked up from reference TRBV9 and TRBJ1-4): DSGVTQTPKHLITATGQRVTLRCSPRSGDLSVYWYQQSLDQGLQFLIQYYNGEERAKGNILERFSAQQFPDLHSELNLSSLELGDSALYFCASSSGPSGGKLFFGSGTQLSVL.

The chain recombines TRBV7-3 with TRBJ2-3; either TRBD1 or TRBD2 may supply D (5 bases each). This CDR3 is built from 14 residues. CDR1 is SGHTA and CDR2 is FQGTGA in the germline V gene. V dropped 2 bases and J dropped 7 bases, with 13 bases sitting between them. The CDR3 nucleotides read TGTGCCAGCAGCTTAGGGGACGGAGGTTATACGCAGTATTTT. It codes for CASSLGDGGYTQYF.